This entry features one T cell receptor (beta chain) sequence. The target antigen is unknown. Sequencing used cDNA as its template, made by extracting RNA and reverse transcribing it. Here immunoSEQ multiplex PCR was the method, and the copy in TCRdb shows in-frame clones only, minus some. Of around 97,000 clones in the sample, 70% to 90% were seen once. The record originates from a study of CD8+ T cells in alopecia areata. Treatment reported: oral pan-JAK inhibitor, 5-10 mg twice daily. Study outcomes and limitations: Resident alphabeta T-cell populations of normal skin are likewise subject to sequencing in scalp samples. Under tofacitinib, numerous expanded lesional clonotypes remained detectable in scalp and blood.

The V gene's germline CDR1 is SGHRS and CDR2 YFSETQ. Trimming stripped 3 bases from V and 4 bases from J, with 17 bases between. The CDR3 runs to 15 residues. The chain has TRBV5-1 and TRBJ2-7, with D possibly matching TRBD1 (6 bases). Sequencing was performed on CD8+ T cells sorted from blood, taken around week 31, from a patient treated with tofacitinib. This receptor was identified in a human donor with alopecia areata. CDR3 sequence reads: CASSSDSSRGYEQYF. In DNA, the CDR3 is TGCGCCAGCAGCTCCGACAGCTCGAGGGGGTACGAGCAGTACTTC.